The rows below give T cell receptor beta chains drawn from one sample of a study of response to subunit inactivated influenza vaccine. Using its own MiXCR run on the RT-PCR reads, TCRdb lists one record per CDR3 protein. The sample contains fewer than 750,000 distinct CDR3 sequences, about 14% of which appear only once. The material was PBMCs from blood, obtained 11 to 12 days after vaccination. All receptors come from a man in his fifties who received an inactivated influenza vaccine. CDR3s include the opening cysteine and the closing phenylalanine or tryptophan. Fields, in order: V gene, clone size, J gene, CDR3 length, D gene, CDR3 protein, CDR3 DNA. D genes are given only for firm matches. Part of the rows lack a size; the others show once, few, many or a class for expanded clones.

v_call: TRBV12-3/TRBV12-4; clone_size: NA; j_call: TRBJ2-7; cdr3_length: 12; d_call: NA; cdr3_aa: CASSSRGDEQYF; cdr3_nt: TGTGCCAGCAGTAGCAGGGGGGACGAGCAGTACTTC
v_call: TRBV7-2; clone_size: many; j_call: TRBJ1-6; cdr3_length: 16; d_call: NA; cdr3_aa: CASSLDTRAVDSPLHF; cdr3_nt: TGTGCCAGCAGCTTAGATACCAGGGCAGTTGATTCACCCCTCCACTTT
v_call: TRBV5-5; clone_size: NA; j_call: TRBJ2-2; cdr3_length: 15; d_call: NA; cdr3_aa: CASSLGTKNTGELFF; cdr3_nt: TGTGCCAGCAGCTTGGGGACTAAGAACACCGGGGAGCTGTTTTTT
v_call: TRBV20-1; clone_size: NA; j_call: TRBJ2-7; cdr3_length: 14; d_call: NA; cdr3_aa: CSARDTSLGYEQYF; cdr3_nt: TGCAGTGCTAGAGATACTAGCTTGGGCTACGAGCAGTACTTC
v_call: TRBV3-1; clone_size: NA; j_call: TRBJ1-4; cdr3_length: 16; d_call: NA; cdr3_aa: CASSLHGGSTNEKLFF; cdr3_nt: TGTGCCAGCAGCCTCCACGGGGGAAGCACTAATGAAAAACTGTTTTTT
v_call: TRBV7-2; clone_size: few; j_call: TRBJ1-4; cdr3_length: 15; d_call: NA; cdr3_aa: CASSLQVATNEKLFF; cdr3_nt: TGTGCCAGCAGCTTACAGGTGGCAACTAATGAAAAACTGTTTTTT
v_call: TRBV24-1; clone_size: NA; j_call: TRBJ1-5; cdr3_length: 16; d_call: NA; cdr3_aa: CATSDSSGRSNQPQHF; cdr3_nt: TGTGCCACCAGTGATTCCTCGGGGCGGAGCAATCAGCCCCAGCATTTT
v_call: TRBV20-1; clone_size: few; j_call: TRBJ2-1; cdr3_length: 13; d_call: NA; cdr3_aa: CSASRGLYNEQFF; cdr3_nt: TGCAGTGCTAGTCGGGGCCTTTACAATGAGCAGTTCTTC
v_call: TRBV12-3/TRBV12-4; clone_size: NA; j_call: TRBJ2-1; cdr3_length: 16; d_call: TRBD2; cdr3_aa: CASSSPSGRAKNEQFF; cdr3_nt: TGTGCCAGCAGTTCCCCTAGCGGGAGGGCCAAGAATGAGCAGTTCTTC
v_call: TRBV28; clone_size: NA; j_call: TRBJ2-3; cdr3_length: 14; d_call: NA; cdr3_aa: CASRGPGSTDTQYF; cdr3_nt: TGTGCCAGCAGAGGGCCAGGGAGCACAGATACGCAGTATTTT
v_call: TRBV7-2; clone_size: NA; j_call: TRBJ2-5; cdr3_length: 18; d_call: TRBD1; cdr3_aa: CASSLGPTATGVGETQYF; cdr3_nt: TGTGCCAGCAGCTTAGGGCCGACAGCGACAGGGGTGGGAGAGACCCAGTACTTC
v_call: TRBV7-2; clone_size: many; j_call: TRBJ1-1; cdr3_length: 15; d_call: NA; cdr3_aa: CASSTAAGTNTEAFF; cdr3_nt: TGTGCCAGCAGCACAGCTGCGGGGACGAACACTGAAGCTTTCTTT
v_call: TRBV20-1; clone_size: NA; j_call: TRBJ1-4; cdr3_length: 13; d_call: NA; cdr3_aa: CSARQTTNEKLFF; cdr3_nt: TGCAGTGCAAGACAGACAACTAATGAAAAACTGTTTTTT
v_call: TRBV3-1; clone_size: NA; j_call: TRBJ2-7; cdr3_length: 14; d_call: NA; cdr3_aa: CASSQSAGPYEQYF; cdr3_nt: TGTGCCAGCAGCCAATCTGCAGGGCCCTACGAGCAGTACTTC
v_call: TRBV4-1; clone_size: NA; j_call: TRBJ2-3; cdr3_length: 13; d_call: NA; cdr3_aa: CASSHQGTDTQYF; cdr3_nt: TGCGCCAGCAGCCATCAGGGGACAGATACGCAGTATTTT
v_call: TRBV7-8; clone_size: NA; j_call: TRBJ2-1; cdr3_length: 14; d_call: NA; cdr3_aa: CASSLGPGVDEQFF; cdr3_nt: TGTGCCAGCAGCTTAGGACCTGGAGTGGATGAGCAGTTCTTC
v_call: TRBV20-1; clone_size: NA; j_call: TRBJ2-3; cdr3_length: 16; d_call: TRBD1; cdr3_aa: CSAEPRDRVWSATQYF; cdr3_nt: TGCAGTGCTGAACCCCGGGACAGGGTGTGGTCGGCTACGCAGTATTTT
v_call: TRBV5-1; clone_size: few; j_call: TRBJ2-7; cdr3_length: 15; d_call: NA; cdr3_aa: CASTPGQRVSYEQYF; cdr3_nt: TGCGCCAGCACTCCCGGCCAGCGGGTGTCCTACGAGCAGTACTTC
v_call: TRBV6-2/TRBV6-3; clone_size: NA; j_call: TRBJ2-7; cdr3_length: 10; d_call: NA; cdr3_aa: CASSDNEQYF; cdr3_nt: TGTGCCAGCAGTGACAACGAGCAGTACTTC
v_call: TRBV4-3; clone_size: few; j_call: TRBJ2-1; cdr3_length: 17; d_call: TRBD2; cdr3_aa: CASSPGTSGPSYNEQFF; cdr3_nt: TGCGCCAGCAGCCCGGGGACTAGCGGGCCCTCCTACAATGAGCAGTTCTTC
v_call: TRBV10-3; clone_size: NA; j_call: TRBJ2-3; cdr3_length: 13; d_call: NA; cdr3_aa: CAIRGEVADTQYF; cdr3_nt: TGTGCCATCCGCGGGGAGGTGGCAGATACGCAGTATTTT
v_call: TRBV7-8; clone_size: few; j_call: TRBJ2-5; cdr3_length: 14; d_call: NA; cdr3_aa: CASSSDQIGVTQYF; cdr3_nt: TGTGCCAGCAGTTCAGACCAAATCGGAGTGACCCAGTACTTC
v_call: TRBV28; clone_size: few; j_call: TRBJ2-7; cdr3_length: 17; d_call: TRBD1; cdr3_aa: CASSLGVGTGNSYEQYF; cdr3_nt: TGTGCCAGCAGTTTAGGAGTAGGGACAGGGAACTCCTACGAGCAGTACTTC